This TCR beta chain was sequenced during a study of CD8 T cells in ankylosing spondylitis. Study conclusions and caveats: Disease-linked clones bore a CD8+ phenotype, appearing relatively rarely in peripheral blood.

TCRdb fed the 5' RACE reads into MiXCR, producing one record per CDR3 protein. The sample gives a few hundred thousand distinct CDR3 sequences, around a tenth of which show up once; roughly 9% is in the top ten. This clonotype appeared many times. As yet, its antigen is unknown. This sequence was found in a female donor with ankylosing spondylitis or in good health (not recorded which). The sample comprised blood, either unsorted or a sorted T cell fraction (not recorded which).

For the CDR3, the DNA is TGTGCCAGCAGTCTTACCCGAACTAGCGGGAGGAACAATGAGCAGTTCTTC. Encoded protein: CASSLTRTSGRNNEQFF. V usage is TRBV28 and J usage is TRBJ2-1; 12 bases align to TRBD2. J lost 5 bases, V lost 5 bases, and 10 bases had no gene match. The germline CDR1 and CDR2 sequences are MDHEN and SYDVKM. This CDR3 has 17 residues.